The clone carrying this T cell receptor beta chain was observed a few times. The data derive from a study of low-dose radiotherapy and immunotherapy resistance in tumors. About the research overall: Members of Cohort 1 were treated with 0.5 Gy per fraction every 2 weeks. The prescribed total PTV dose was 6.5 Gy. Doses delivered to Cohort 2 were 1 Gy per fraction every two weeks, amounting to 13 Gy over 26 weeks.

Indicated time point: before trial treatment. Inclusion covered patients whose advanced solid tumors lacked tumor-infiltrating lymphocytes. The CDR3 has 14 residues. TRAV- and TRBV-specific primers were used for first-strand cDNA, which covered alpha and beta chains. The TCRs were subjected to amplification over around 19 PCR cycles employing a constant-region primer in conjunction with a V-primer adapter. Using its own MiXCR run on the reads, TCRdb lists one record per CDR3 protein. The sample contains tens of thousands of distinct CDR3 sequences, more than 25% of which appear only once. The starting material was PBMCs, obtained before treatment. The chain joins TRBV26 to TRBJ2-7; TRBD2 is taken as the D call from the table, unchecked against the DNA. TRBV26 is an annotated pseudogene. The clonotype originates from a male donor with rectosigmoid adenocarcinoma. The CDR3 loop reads CASARSGSSYEQYF. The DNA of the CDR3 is TGTGCCAGCGCCCGTAGCGGCTCCTCCTACGAGCAGTACTTC.